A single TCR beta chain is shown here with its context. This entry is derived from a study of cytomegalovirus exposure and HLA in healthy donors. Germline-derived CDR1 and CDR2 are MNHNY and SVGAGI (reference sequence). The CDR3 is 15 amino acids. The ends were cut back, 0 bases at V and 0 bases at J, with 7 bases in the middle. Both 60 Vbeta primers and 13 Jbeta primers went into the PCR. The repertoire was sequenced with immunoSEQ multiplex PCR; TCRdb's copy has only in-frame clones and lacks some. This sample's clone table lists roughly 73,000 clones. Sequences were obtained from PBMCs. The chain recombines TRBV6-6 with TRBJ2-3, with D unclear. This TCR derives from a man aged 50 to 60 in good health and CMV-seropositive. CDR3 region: CASSYSRMSTDTQYF. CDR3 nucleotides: TGTGCCAGCAGTTACTCGAGGATGAGCACAGATACGCAGTATTTT.